This T cell receptor beta chain was recovered during a study of T cells in Graves' hyperthyroidism and ophthalmopathy. Whole-study context: It was at initial diagnosis, before any treatment, that peripheral blood was collected. Study-wide results and limits: Researchers found most expanded thyroid clonotypes above 0.001 in blood as well. Ophthalmopathy was model-predicted a median approximately six months pre-onset.

RNA transcripts provided the source from which TCR beta CDR3 regions were amplified. TCR CDR3 underwent first-round RT-PCR with the HTBI primer set. MiXCR, applied by TCRdb to the multiplex PCR reads, yields one record per CDR3 protein. The repertoire includes more than 350,000 distinct CDR3 sequences, about 14% of them detected once, and around 19% sits in the top ten. Only a few counts were recorded for this clonotype. The antigen remains undetermined. At one end the junction does not follow the germline gene, possibly because of a read error. This CDR3 has 14 amino acids. CDR1 and CDR2 (germline): LGHDT, YNNKEL (reference sequence).

V is TRBV3-1 and J is TRBJ2-1; TRBD2 matches at 8 bases. The sequence was obtained from a woman aged 25 to 39 with Graves' ophthalmopathy. Sequences were obtained from blood. DNA of the CDR3: TGTGCCAGCAGCCTTAGCGGGACCTACGATGAGCAGTTCTTC. It specifies CASSLSGTYDEQFF.